Listed here are 5 T cell receptor beta chains from one sample, sequenced in a study of preoperative IRX-2 immunotherapy in early breast cancer. The treatment here: preoperative locoregional IRX-2 cytokine immunotherapy. The data were produced by immunoSEQ multiplex PCR, yet TCRdb's version contains in-frame clones alone and is incomplete. The sample carries several thousand clones, 75% to 85% recorded once. Sequenced material: tumor tissue, taken after IRX-2 immunotherapy. Receptor source: a human donor with breast cancer.

The V gene is TRBV18, the J gene TRBJ2-7; TRBD2 matches at 7 bases. V was pared by 0 bases and J by 7 bases, with 0 bases of the junction left unmatched. The CDR3 contains 12 residues. Germline V gives CDR1 KGHSH, CDR2 LQKENI. The CDR3 reads CASSPPGGEQYF. The CDR3 DNA sequence: TGTGCCAGCTCACCACCGGGGGGGGAGCAGTACTTC.

The chain combines TRBV18 with TRBJ2-3; TRBD2 agrees at 8 bases. After removal of 8 bases from V and 5 bases from J, the junction contained 15 bases not matched to a gene. Germline assignment: CDR1 KGHSH and CDR2 LQKENI. The length of the CDR3 is 16 residues. DNA of the CDR3: TGTGCCAGCAAACCGATTGCTAGCGGGCCTCAAGATACGCAGTATTTT. Its translation: CASKPIASGPQDTQYF.

J is TRBJ1-5 and V is TRBV28; D might be TRBD1 (6 bases). The germline CDR1 and CDR2 sequences are MDHEN and SYDVKM. This CDR3 has 13 amino acids. Trimming cost V 3 bases and J 4 bases, with 7 bases left between them. The CDR3 region has the DNA TGTGCCAGCAGTTTTCAGGGGAATCAGCCCCAGCATTTT. Protein sequence: CASSFQGNQPQHF.

This clone came up a few times. The genes are TRBV11-3 and TRBJ2-7; D gene uncertain. Germline V CDR1 and CDR2: SGHNT, YENEEA. Deletions cut 2 bases from V and 3 bases from J, with 11 bases between. The CDR3 loop spans 14 amino acids. Here the CDR3 DNA reads TGTGCCAGCAGCTTATTCCTGAACGGCTACGAGCAGTACTTC. It codes for CASSLFLNGYEQYF.

This clone is labeled as medium-sized. The chain links TRBV19 to TRBJ2-2; unclear D gene. Germline loops: CDR1 LNHDA, CDR2 SQIVND (reference sequence). V dropped 4 bases and J dropped 6 bases, with 18 bases sitting between them. The CDR3 is 16 amino acids. Here the CDR3 reads CASSTPGSIGAGELFF. Here the CDR3 DNA reads TGTGCCAGTAGTACTCCAGGTTCCATTGGGGCCGGGGAGCTGTTTTTT.